What follows are 28 T cell receptor beta chains derived from one specimen sequenced in a study of blood T cell repertoires in COVID-19. Only in-frame clones appear in the TCRdb table, and some are missing; sequencing was by immunoSEQ multiplex PCR. The sample has around 480,000 clones; roughly 87% are singletons. The specimen sequenced was PBMCs or T cells enriched from blood (not recorded which). Receptors were obtained from a woman aged 18-29 years who had recovered from COVID-19.

The chain is built from TRBV4-1 and TRBJ2-7; D is unclear. CDR3 length: 14 amino acids. Germline V CDR1 and CDR2: MGHRA, YSYEKL. V was shortened by 2 bases and J by 5 bases, with 13 bases between the two germline ends. Here the CDR3 DNA reads TGCGCCAGCAGCCAAAGACTCTCTCGGGACGAGCAGTACTTC. Its translation: CASSQRLSRDEQYF.

This sequence joins TRBV19 and TRBJ1-3; 7 nucleotides line up with TRBD1. The CDR3 loop spans 16 amino acids. Trimming took 3 bases from V and 0 from J; bases not matched to a gene: 5. CDR1 and CDR2 (germline): LNHDA, SQIVND (reference sequence). CDR3 coding DNA: TGTGCCAGTAGTATCGTGGCAGGGGGCTCTGGAAACACCATATATTTT. Its protein is CASSIVAGGSGNTIYF.

In DNA, the CDR3 is TGTGCCAGCAGCTTACGGACTAGCGGGGTGGCAGTAGATACGCAGTATTTT. Amino acids: CASSLRTSGVAVDTQYF. The genes are TRBV5-6 and TRBJ2-3, with 12 positions matching TRBD2. CDR3 length: 17 residues. The ends lost 2 bases at V and 5 bases at J; junction bases unmatched: 9. Germline V lookup: CDR1 SGHDT, CDR2 YYEEEE.

The chain couples TRBV6-2 or TRBV6-3 to TRBJ2-7, with TRBD1 matching 9 bases. V was pared by 5 bases and J by 4 bases, with 9 bases of the junction left unmatched. This CDR3 has 15 residues. The germline V gene encodes CDR1 MNHEY and CDR2 SVGEGT. The CDR3 reads CASSRTGTGSYEQYF. The CDR3 nucleotides are TGTGCCAGCAGTCGGACCGGGACAGGGAGTTACGAGCAGTACTTC.

The chain has TRBV5-6 and TRBJ1-4; 7 nucleotides match TRBD1. Looked up from germline, CDR1 is SGHDT and CDR2 is YYEEEE. The CDR3 is 16 residues long. Germline trimming cut 1 base from V and 7 bases from J; bases unmatched to any gene: 10. The CDR3 loop reads CASSLNRGEIGEKLFF. The CDR3 nucleotides read TGTGCCAGCAGCTTGAACAGGGGTGAAATCGGTGAAAAACTGTTTTTT. The full variable domain, in which reference TRBV5-6 and TRBJ1-4 provide the parts outside the CDR3, is DAGVTQSPTHLIKTRGQQVTLRCSPKSGHDTVSWYQQALGQGPQFIFQYYEEEERQRGNFPDRFSGHQFPNYSSELNVNALLLGDSALYLCASSLNRGEIGEKLFFGSGTQLSVL.

The sample holds one count of this clone. The CDR3 nucleotides are TGTGCCAGCAGCGTAGTTCCGGGGGTTGGAAACACCATATATTTT. This encodes CASSVVPGVGNTIYF. The rearrangement joins TRBV9 to TRBJ1-3; the D gene is possibly TRBD1 (5 bases). Trimming left V 0 bases short and J 3 bases short, with 10 bases between. The CDR3 contains 15 residues. Germline CDR1 reads SGDLS; CDR2 reads YYNGEE.

The chain joins TRBV10-1 to TRBJ2-2; D is perhaps TRBD2 (6 bases). Germline V lookup: CDR1 WNHNN, CDR2 SYGVQD (reference sequence). The V end lost 5 bases, the J end lost 0 bases, and 7 bases lay between the germline ends. There are 14 residues in the CDR3. The CDR3 DNA reads as TGCGCCAGCAGTAGGGAGGCGAACACCGGGGAGCTGTTTTTT. This sequence encodes CASSREANTGELFF.

The chain couples TRBV19 to TRBJ1-5; TRBD1 matches 8 bases. The trim removed 4 bases at V and 11 bases at J, leaving 4 bases unmatched. This CDR3 comprises 12 residues. The germline gives CDR1 LNHDA, CDR2 SQIVND (reference sequence). CDR3 coding DNA: TGTGCCAGTAGTACGACGACAGGGGCCCAGCATTTT. Protein sequence: CASSTTTGAQHF.

This chain joins TRBV6-6 and TRBJ1-4; D uncertain. V shed 5 bases and J shed 9 bases, with 7 bases lying between them. This CDR3 is built from 11 residues. The germline V gene encodes CDR1 MNHNY and CDR2 SVGAGI (reference sequence). The CDR3 reads CASSRSKKLFF. DNA of the CDR3: TGTGCCAGCAGTCGATCCAAAAAACTGTTTTTT.

This clone was detected once. This chain links TRBV12-5 with TRBJ2-3, with 8 positions matching TRBD1. The CDR3 is 14 amino acids. Germline V gene lookup returns CDR1 LGHNT and CDR2 FRNRAP. The ends lost 7 bases at V and 0 bases at J; junction bases unmatched: 3. The CDR3 loop is CASVRDRSTDTQYF. In DNA form, the CDR3 reads TGTGCTAGTGTTAGGGACAGGAGCACAGATACGCAGTATTTT.

The chain is built from TRBV7-2 and TRBJ1-4; a weak D match, TRBD1 (5 bases). Trimming shortened V by 1 base and J by 11 bases, and 14 bases separated the two germline ends. Germline CDR1 SGHTA, CDR2 FQGNSA. This CDR3 is 14 amino acids long. The CDR3 bases are TGTGCCAGCAGCTTAGATGGGGGACTAGTCAAACTGTTTTTT. Protein: CASSLDGGLVKLFF.

This chain joins TRBV10-3 and TRBJ2-5, with 8 positions matching TRBD2. The germline CDR1 and CDR2 sequences are ENHRY and SYGVKD. This CDR3 is built from 18 residues. V shed 0 bases and J 1 base; nucleotides not matched to a gene: 10. The CDR3 DNA reads TGTGCCATCAGTGAGTCCGGGAATGACGCGGGGGGCCAAGAGACCCAGTACTTC. As protein: CAISESGNDAGGQETQYF.

This clone has only a few counts. This chain connects TRBV2 to TRBJ1-6; perhaps TRBD1 as D (5 bases). Germline lookup yields CDR1 SNHLY and CDR2 FYNNEI. V shed 2 bases and J shed 8 bases, with 13 bases lying between them. This CDR3 is built from 15 residues. In DNA, the CDR3 is TGTGCCAGCAGTGAATGGTCGCAGGGTGATTCACCCCTCCACTTT. This gives the protein CASSEWSQGDSPLHF.

The chain recombines TRBV11-2 with TRBJ1-2; possibly TRBD1 for D (6 bases). The ends were cut back, 4 bases at V and 7 bases at J, with 16 bases in the middle. This CDR3 is 14 amino acids long. Germline-derived CDR1 and CDR2 are SGHAT and FQNNGV. The CDR3 sequence: CASSSLTGIGGYTF. The CDR3 coding sequence is TGTGCCAGCAGCTCCCTAACAGGGATAGGTGGCTACACCTTC.

This chain links TRBV29-1 with TRBJ2-2; D may be TRBD1 or TRBD2 (5 bases each). The CDR3 sequence is 14 residues long. V gave up 7 bases and J gave up 4 bases, with 16 bases separating them. Germline CDR1 and CDR2: SQVTM and ANQGSEA. CDR3 region: CSGGKGAGTGELFF. The CDR3 DNA follows: TGCAGCGGGGGGAAAGGGGCAGGCACCGGGGAGCTGTTTTTT.

A single count supports this clone. The rearrangement uses TRBV11-3 and TRBJ2-2; unclear D gene. The germline V gene encodes CDR1 SGHNT and CDR2 YENEEA. The V and J ends lost 5 bases and 4 bases respectively, with 5 bases between them. The CDR3 loop spans 12 amino acids. The CDR3 nucleotides are TGTGCCAGCAGCCCGTTCACCGGGGAGCTGTTTTTT. It encodes CASSPFTGELFF.

The gene calls are TRBV5-6 and TRBJ1-2; maybe TRBD1 (5 bases). The CDR3 length is 13 residues. Germline V gene sequence: CDR1 SGHDT, CDR2 YYEEEE. V was pared by 3 bases and J by 5 bases, with 11 bases between. Here the CDR3 DNA reads TGTGCCAGCAGCTCTACGGGACTTTATGGCTACACCTTC. As protein: CASSSTGLYGYTF.

The chain is built from TRBV5-1 and TRBJ2-3; the D gene is possibly TRBD2 (6 bases). Germline CDR1 SGHRS, CDR2 YFSETQ. V was cut by 3 bases and J by 5 bases, with 25 bases left in between. There are 18 residues in the CDR3. The CDR3 loop is CASSSKDVSVGEEDTQYF. The CDR3 DNA reads as TGCGCCAGCAGCTCGAAGGACGTTAGCGTTGGGGAGGAAGATACGCAGTATTTT.

Points on this clone: Since a much larger clone is just one base distant, this may be a read error. The rearrangement uses TRBV7-9 and TRBJ1-1; possible D gene TRBD1, 5 bases. V lost 5 bases and J 3 bases, leaving 10 bases between the germline ends. Germline V gene lookup returns CDR1 SEHNR and CDR2 FQNEAQ (reference sequence). This CDR3 is 13 amino acids long. The DNA of the CDR3 is TGTGCCAGCAGCCCCGGGGGGGACACTGAAGCTTTCTTT. Translation: CASSPGGDTEAFF. Full variable domain (remainder filled in from reference TRBV7-9 and TRBJ1-1): DTGVSQNPRHKITKRGQNVTFRCDPISEHNRLYWYRQTLGQGPEFLTYFQNEAQLEKSRLLSDRFSAERPKGSFSTLEIQRTEQGDSAMYLCASSPGGDTEAFFGQGTRLTVV.

The chain recombines TRBV9 with TRBJ1-1, with D tentatively TRBD1 (5 bases). CDR3 size: 15 residues. V gave up 2 bases and J gave up 4 bases, with 15 bases separating them. The germline gives CDR1 SGDLS, CDR2 YYNGEE. The CDR3 region has the DNA TGTGCCAGCAGCGTCATCCCCGGGGGTACCACTGAAGCTTTCTTT. This codes for CASSVIPGGTTEAFF.

The chain employs TRBV19 and TRBJ2-1; no definite D call. V was trimmed by 6 bases and J by 7 bases, leaving 10 bases between them. The CDR3 extends over 12 amino acids. The germline CDR1 and CDR2 sequences are LNHDA and SQIVND (reference sequence). This chain's CDR3 is CASRSEENEQFF. DNA of the CDR3: TGTGCCAGTAGGAGCGAAGAGAATGAGCAGTTCTTC.

The chain combines TRBV2 with TRBJ1-1, with D unclear. Trimming shortened V by 4 bases and J by 2 bases, and 14 bases separated the two germline ends. The CDR3 runs to 15 residues. Per the germline V gene, CDR1 is SNHLY and CDR2 is FYNNEI. CDR3 nucleotide sequence: TGTGCCAGCAGTGGACTCCTACAATTTAACACTGAAGCTTTCTTT. The encoded protein is CASSGLLQFNTEAFF.

V usage is TRBV2 and J usage is TRBJ2-5; 11 nucleotides match TRBD2. V was pared by 2 bases and J by 2 bases, with 4 bases of the junction left unmatched. The germline V gene has CDR1 SNHLY and CDR2 FYNNEI. The CDR3 covers 16 residues. The CDR3 protein is CASSELAGGKQETQYF. The CDR3 coding sequence is TGTGCCAGCAGTGAACTAGCGGGGGGCAAACAAGAGACCCAGTACTTC.

This clone was found a few times. The chain employs TRBV2 and TRBJ2-2; TRBD2 matches at 12 bases. CDR3 length equals 15 residues. Germline CDR1 is SNHLY and CDR2 is FYNNEI. J gave up 8 bases and V 6 bases, and 7 bases lay outside the gene matches. Here the CDR3 reads CASRVTSGGTGELFF. CDR3 nucleotide sequence: TGTGCCAGCAGAGTAACTAGCGGGGGGACGGGGGAGCTGTTTTTT.

This chain links TRBV3-1 (or the pseudogene TRBV3-2) with TRBJ2-5; 13 bases line up with TRBD2. The CDR3 consists of 19 residues. Germline-derived CDR1 and CDR2 are LGHDT and YNNKEL (reference sequence). V trimming: 4 bases; J trimming: 1 base; junction bases outside the gene matches: 12. CDR3 sequence reads: CASSPILLAGGQSQETQYF. The CDR3 bases are TGTGCCAGCAGCCCAATACTACTAGCGGGGGGGCAGAGCCAAGAGACCCAGTACTTC.

V gene TRBV20-1 combines with J gene TRBJ2-2; 10 bases align to TRBD1. CDR3 length equals 15 residues. Trimming removed 3 bases from V and 4 bases from J; junction bases left unmatched: 5. Germline CDR1 and CDR2: DFQATT and SNEGSKA (reference sequence). In DNA, the CDR3 is TGCAGTGCTAGTAGATGGACAGGGGGCACCGGGGAGCTGTTTTTT. Protein product: CSASRWTGGTGELFF.

This chain uses TRBV3-1 (or the pseudogene TRBV3-2) with TRBJ1-2; no clear D. The CDR3 extends over 14 amino acids. CDR1 LGHDT and CDR2 YNNKEL come from the germline V gene (reference sequence). Between the trimmed V and J ends, which lost 4 bases and 0 bases, there was a span of 9 bases. The CDR3 DNA reads TGTGCCAGCAGCCGATTACAAGCTAACTATGGCTACACCTTC. It encodes CASSRLQANYGYTF.

This clone was counted a few times. This chain uses TRBV10-1 with TRBJ1-2; maybe TRBD1 (5 bases). CDR1 and CDR2 (germline): WNHNN, SYGVQD (reference sequence). This CDR3 is 13 amino acids long. Trimming took 5 bases from V and 4 from J, leaving 11 bases between them. The CDR3 reads CASSPGRGYGYTF. The CDR3 coding sequence is TGCGCCAGCAGTCCCGGGAGGGGCTATGGCTACACCTTC.